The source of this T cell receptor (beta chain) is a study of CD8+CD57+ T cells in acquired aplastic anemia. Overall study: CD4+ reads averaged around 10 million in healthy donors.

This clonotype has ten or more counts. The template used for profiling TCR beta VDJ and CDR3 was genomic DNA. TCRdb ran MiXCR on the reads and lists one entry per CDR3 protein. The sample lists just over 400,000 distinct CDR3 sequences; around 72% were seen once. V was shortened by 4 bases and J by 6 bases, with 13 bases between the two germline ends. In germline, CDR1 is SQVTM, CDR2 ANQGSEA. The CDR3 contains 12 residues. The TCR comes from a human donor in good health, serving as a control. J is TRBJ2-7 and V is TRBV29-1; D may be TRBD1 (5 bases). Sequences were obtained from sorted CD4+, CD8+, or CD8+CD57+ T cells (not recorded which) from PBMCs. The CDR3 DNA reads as TGCAGCGTTGGGCATCCCCAGGGCGAGCAGTACTTC. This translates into CSVGHPQGEQYF.